Listed here is a single T cell receptor beta chain. Its antigen is not identified. This specimen comes from a study of T cell responses to AZD1222 COVID-19 vaccine. Study at large: Analysis merged second doses at about 4 or about 12 weeks. Study results and caveats: It was only after the peak T cell response that any repertoires were sampled. Per reports, nearly half of all spike-specific TCRs target regions that are unmutated in variants.

The V gene's germline CDR1 is SGHDN and CDR2 FVKESK. V lost 1 base and J lost 3, with 4 bases in between. This CDR3 contains 12 residues. Some clones are missing from TCRdb's copy, which holds only in-frame ones; the method was immunoSEQ multiplex PCR. The table includes 100,000 to 150,000 clones, roughly nine tenths detected once. V usage is TRBV14 and J usage is TRBJ2-7; D is unresolved. This clonotype was sampled from an adult in good health. Source: peripheral blood, taken on day 0 of AZD1222 vaccination. DNA of the CDR3: TGTGCCAGCAGCCAAGCCGTCTACGAGCAGTACTTC. Translation gives CASSQAVYEQYF. The whole variable domain, filled in from reference TRBV14 and TRBJ2-7, reads EAGVTQFPSHSVIEKGQTVTLRCDPISGHDNLYWYRRVMGKEIKFLLHFVKESKQDESGMPNNRFLAERTGGTYSTLKVQPAELEDSGVYFCASSQAVYEQYFGPGTRLTVT.